This T cell receptor (beta chain) derives from a study of T cells and Merkel cell carcinoma outcomes. Broader study findings: Reportedly, T-cell repertoire with density predicts Merkel cell carcinoma outcomes.

The data were produced by immunoSEQ multiplex PCR, yet TCRdb's version contains in-frame clones alone and is incomplete. This repertoire shows 2,000 to 2,500 clones, around nine tenths found once; its top ten account for approximately 7%. With regard to this clone: Its target is not known.

The sequenced material came from tumor tissue from Merkel cell carcinoma. The sequence was obtained from a human donor with Merkel cell carcinoma.

This CDR3 is CSARGQVVAFF. The CDR3 DNA follows: TGCAGTGCTAGAGGTCAGGTTGTCGCTTTCTTT. The chain uses TRBV20-1 and TRBJ1-1, with D unresolved. Germline CDR1 reads DFQATT; CDR2 reads SNEGSKA (reference sequence). The CDR3 consists of 11 residues. V gave up 1 base and J gave up 11 bases, with 11 bases separating them.